Listed here are 25 T cell receptor beta chains from one sample, sequenced in a study of blood T cell repertoires in COVID-19. Generated by immunoSEQ multiplex PCR, the TCRdb table keeps only in-frame clones and is missing some. Of 96,000 or so clones listed, 80% to 90% are singletons. Sequencing input: peripheral blood. The source is a human donor with COVID-19, enrolled during active disease. The donor label of this sample is uncertain.

Of note for this clone: This specimen includes other DNA sequences encoding the same CDR3. The chain couples TRBV27 to TRBJ2-7; a weak D match, TRBD1 (6 bases). This CDR3 has 13 amino acids. The V and J ends lost 4 bases and 2 bases respectively, with 9 bases between them. Germline V gene data show CDR1 as MNHEY and CDR2 as SMNVEV (reference sequence). The CDR3 nucleotides are TGTGCCAGCAGTTCACAGGGTCCCTACGAGCAGTACTTC. Translating gives CASSSQGPYEQYF.

The chain links TRBV4-1 to TRBJ2-3, with 8 nucleotides matching TRBD2. Germline CDR1 is MGHRA and CDR2 is YSYEKL. The CDR3 consists of 17 residues. J was trimmed by 2 bases and V by 0 bases; bases with no gene match: 7. The CDR3, as DNA: TGCGCCAGCAGCCAAGATGGAGCGGGGGCCATCACAGATACGCAGTATTTT. It is translated as CASSQDGAGAITDTQYF.

The chain couples TRBV27 to TRBJ2-2, with D perhaps matching TRBD1 (5 bases). Germline V gene lookup returns CDR1 MNHEY and CDR2 SMNVEV (reference sequence). V gave up 6 bases and J gave up 3 bases, with 8 bases separating them. This CDR3 is 13 amino acids long. CDR3: CASSLGDTGELFF. The CDR3 nucleotides are TGTGCCAGCAGCCTAGGGGACACCGGGGAGCTGTTTTTT.

The V gene is TRBV6-6, the J gene TRBJ2-3, with 12 positions matching TRBD2. This CDR3 spans 15 amino acids. Germline V lookup: CDR1 MNHNY, CDR2 SVGAGI (reference sequence). With 7 bases clipped from V and 0 bases from J, the junction kept 2 bases outside the gene matches. CDR3 bases: TGTGCCAGCAAACTAGCGGGAGGAAGCACAGATACGCAGTATTTT. As protein: CASKLAGGSTDTQYF.

The V gene is TRBV21-1, the J gene TRBJ1-4; TRBD1, the table's D call, lacks a check against the DNA. TRBV21-1 is marked as a pseudogene. The CDR3 spans 18 residues. The CDR3 DNA sequence: TGTGCCAGCAGCGGCCGGGACAGGGGGAAACCAACTAATGAAAAACTGTTTTTT. Its protein is CASSGRDRGKPTNEKLFF.

CDR3 protein: CASSLRERGAYEQYF. CDR3 sequence (DNA): TGTGCCAGCAGCCTCCGGGAGCGGGGGGCCTACGAGCAGTACTTC. The chain is built from TRBV5-6 and TRBJ2-7, with 9 nucleotides matching TRBD2. The trim removed 4 bases at V and 2 bases at J, leaving 7 bases unmatched. The CDR3 has 15 residues. Germline CDR1 reads SGHDT; CDR2 reads YYEEEE.

The V gene is TRBV18, the J gene TRBJ2-1; TRBD1 might be the D (7 bases). Germline CDR1 is KGHSH and CDR2 is LQKENI. Trimming cost V 4 bases and J 5 bases, with 15 bases left between them. The CDR3 is made up of 15 amino acids. CDR3 sequence reads: CASSLNRGGDNEQFF. As DNA, the CDR3 is TGTGCCAGCTCACTGAACAGGGGAGGCGACAATGAGCAGTTCTTC.

The CDR3 region has the DNA TGTGCCAGCAGCTCCACCCCTAGCGGCACCGGGGAGCTGTTTTTT. Protein: CASSSTPSGTGELFF. The rearrangement uses TRBV7-3 and TRBJ2-2; 7 positions match TRBD2. Germline CDR1 SGHTA, CDR2 FQGTGA. The CDR3 has 15 amino acids. After removal of 4 bases from V and 4 bases from J, the junction contained 6 bases not matched to a gene.

This clone appeared a few times. The chain carries TRBV25-1 and TRBJ2-3; 7 bases are a match to TRBD1. CDR3 size: 15 residues. J lost 1 base, V lost 10 bases, and 11 bases had no gene match. Germline loops: CDR1 MGHDK, CDR2 SYGVNS. CDR3 bases: TGTGCCACCTCGCGACAGGGAGTAGGCACAGATACGCAGTATTTT. Amino acid sequence: CATSRQGVGTDTQYF.

This chain joins TRBV9 and TRBJ2-3, with a tentative D call TRBD2 (6 bases). Germline values: CDR1 SGDLS, CDR2 YYNGEE. The V and J ends lost 4 bases and 1 base respectively, with 25 bases between them. CDR3 length: 19 amino acids. This chain's CDR3 is CASSKKAGGLSFRTDTQYF. The CDR3 DNA is TGTGCCAGCAGCAAGAAGGCCGGGGGACTGAGCTTCCGCACAGATACGCAGTATTTT.

This clone has only a few counts. The CDR3 sequence is CATYLASTDTQYF. CDR3 nucleotide sequence: TGTGCCACGTACCTGGCTAGCACAGATACGCAGTATTTT. The chain joins TRBV19 to TRBJ2-3; no firm D call. The CDR3 runs 13 residues. Trimming pared 10 bases from V and 0 bases from J, leaving 11 bases between. Germline V gives CDR1 LNHDA, CDR2 SQIVND (reference sequence).

The V gene is TRBV4-1, the J gene TRBJ2-1; 13 nucleotides line up with TRBD2. The CDR3 is made up of 18 amino acids. Germline lookup yields CDR1 MGHRA and CDR2 YSYEKL. V shed 1 base and J 4 bases; nucleotides not matched to a gene: 7. The CDR3 region has the DNA TGCGCCAGCAGCCAAGCTTACCGGACTAGCGGGAGTTACAATGAGCAGTTCTTC. Amino acids: CASSQAYRTSGSYNEQFF.

The chain joins TRBV5-1 to TRBJ2-1, with 11 bases identical to TRBD1. The V gene end was trimmed by 5 bases and the J gene end by 7 bases; junction bases not matched to a gene: 8. The CDR3 spans 15 residues. CDR1 SGHRS and CDR2 YFSETQ come from the germline V gene. The CDR3: CASSSGQGAGNEQFF. CDR3 DNA sequence: TGCGCCAGCAGTTCTGGACAGGGGGCCGGGAATGAGCAGTTCTTC.

The rearrangement joins TRBV6-5 to TRBJ1-4, with 11 bases that match TRBD1. Looked up from germline, CDR1 is MNHEY and CDR2 is SVGAGI. The ends lost 7 bases at V and 7 bases at J; junction bases unmatched: 5. The CDR3 spans 14 residues. The CDR3 DNA is TGTGCCAGCACCTGGGACAGGGGGGTTGAAAAACTGTTTTTT. Translating gives CASTWDRGVEKLFF.

The genes are TRBV9 and TRBJ2-5; no firm D call. Trimming shortened V by 0 bases and J by 5 bases, and 11 bases separated the two germline ends. This CDR3 contains 14 residues. Germline V gene lookup returns CDR1 SGDLS and CDR2 YYNGEE. The CDR3 DNA is TGTGCCAGCAGCGTAGACCTAGTCAGTGAGACCCAGTACTTC. Translation gives CASSVDLVSETQYF.

This clone was seen just once. The genes are TRBV27 and TRBJ1-4, with 7 positions matching TRBD1. V shed 5 bases, J shed 4 bases, and the junction held 7 bases outside the gene matches. Germline loops: CDR1 MNHEY, CDR2 SMNVEV (reference sequence). The CDR3 extends over 15 amino acids. Written as DNA, the CDR3 is TGTGCCAGCAGTCTGGCTGGGACAGTTAATGAAAAACTGTTTTTT. It is translated as CASSLAGTVNEKLFF.

This chain connects TRBV3-1 (or the pseudogene TRBV3-2) to TRBJ2-3, with 8 nucleotides matching TRBD2. Looked up from germline, CDR1 is LGHDT and CDR2 is YNNKEL (reference sequence). CDR3 length: 15 amino acids. With V trimmed by 3 bases and J by 2 bases, 4 bases remained unmatched. The CDR3 is CASSQVSGNTDTQYF. CDR3 sequence (DNA): TGTGCCAGCAGCCAGGTTAGCGGGAACACAGATACGCAGTATTTT.

This chain uses TRBV5-1 with TRBJ1-6; D is perhaps TRBD1 (6 bases). V lost 4 bases and J lost 5, with 13 bases in between. The CDR3 extends over 15 amino acids. Germline-derived CDR1 and CDR2 are SGHRS and YFSETQ. Written as DNA, the CDR3 is TGCGCCAGCAGCGCGTCGACAGGAGATAATTCACCCCTCCACTTT. This codes for CASSASTGDNSPLHF.

The chain has TRBV3-1 (or the pseudogene TRBV3-2) and TRBJ1-5, with 8 nucleotides matching TRBD1. The CDR3 runs to 15 residues. The junction had 5 bases not matched to a gene; V was cut back by 2 bases and J by 5 bases. The germline CDR1 and CDR2 sequences are LGHDT and YNNKEL (reference sequence). The CDR3 sequence is CASSQRTGSDQPQHF. The CDR3 DNA is TGTGCCAGCAGCCAAAGGACAGGGTCGGATCAGCCCCAGCATTTT.

The chain employs TRBV5-1 and TRBJ1-3; 9 positions agree with TRBD1. The CDR3 has 14 amino acids. Trimming cost V 4 bases and J 4 bases; bases outside gene matches: 3. CDR1 is SGHRS and CDR2 is YFSETQ in the germline V gene. Written as DNA, the CDR3 is TGCGCCAGCAGCCGGACAGGGGCCGGAAACACCATATATTTT. It yields the protein CASSRTGAGNTIYF.

The J gene is TRBJ1-1, the V gene TRBV6-6, with TRBD1 as a possible D gene (5 bases). Germline-derived CDR1 and CDR2 are MNHNY and SVGAGI (reference sequence). Trimming pared 7 bases from V and 6 bases from J, leaving 18 bases between. The CDR3 is 14 amino acids. This CDR3 is CASKRGGTNSEAFF. The CDR3 bases are TGTGCCAGCAAACGGGGGGGGACTAACTCTGAAGCTTTCTTT.

The V call is TRBV6-4, the J call TRBJ1-1; maybe TRBD1 (5 bases). Germline loops: CDR1 MRHNA, CDR2 SNTAGT. The CDR3 spans 13 residues. Between the trimmed V and J ends, which lost 6 bases and 3 bases, there was a span of 11 bases. DNA of the CDR3: TGTGCCAGCAGACTAACACAGGACACTGAAGCTTTCTTT. Its protein product is CASRLTQDTEAFF.

The gene calls are TRBV7-9 and TRBJ2-4; 7 positions agree with TRBD1. This CDR3 has 14 residues. Per the germline V gene, CDR1 is SEHNR and CDR2 is FQNEAQ (reference sequence). J gave up 7 bases and V 1 base, and 4 bases lay outside the gene matches. The CDR3 sequence: CASSLGGQTNIQYF. The CDR3 DNA reads TGTGCCAGCAGCTTAGGGGGACAGACGAACATTCAGTACTTC. The full variable domain, its missing parts supplied by reference TRBV7-9 and TRBJ2-4, is DTGVSQNPRHKITKRGQNVTFRCDPISEHNRLYWYRQTLGQGPEFLTYFQNEAQLEKSRLLSDRFSAERPKGSFSTLEIQRTEQGDSAMYLCASSLGGQTNIQYFGAGTRLSVL.

Only one count was recorded for this clone. The CDR3 region is CASSQVAGGPGTGELFF. The CDR3 nucleotides read TGTGCCAGCAGCCAAGTAGCGGGAGGGCCGGGCACCGGGGAGCTGTTTTTT. The chain combines TRBV3-1 (or the pseudogene TRBV3-2) with TRBJ2-2, with 11 bases lining up with TRBD2. The V gene's germline CDR1 is LGHDT and CDR2 YNNKEL (reference sequence). The CDR3 length is 17 residues. The trim removed 1 base at V and 4 bases at J, leaving 5 bases unmatched.

CDR3 amino acids: CASSPNRYGYTF. The CDR3 nucleotides read TGTGCCAGCAGCCCTAACCGATATGGCTACACCTTC. The V gene is TRBV7-9, the J gene TRBJ1-2; D not resolved. V was trimmed by 5 bases and J by 5 bases, leaving 9 bases between them. The germline V gene has CDR1 SEHNR and CDR2 FQNEAQ (reference sequence). The CDR3 totals 12 residues.